This T cell receptor (beta chain) was retrieved from a study of T cell responses to AZD1222 COVID-19 vaccine. Study-wide findings and caveats: Donors, mostly white British, included more females; clonal diversity was possibly underestimated.

Produced via immunoSEQ multiplex PCR; TCRdb's table is partial and in-frame only. This table holds 100,000 or so clones, about 90% found once. In the case of this clone: Its specificity is not known.

The CDR3 loop spans 11 amino acids. V was clipped by 6 bases and J by 12 bases, with 12 bases between them. This material consisted of peripheral blood, taken on day 0 of AZD1222 vaccination. The rearrangement links TRBV12-3 or TRBV12-4 to TRBJ1-5; no clear D gene. The receptor was derived from an adult in good health. The DNA for the CDR3 is TGTGCCAGCAGCCTGCTCGGAAACCAGCATTTT. Residues: CASSLLGNQHF.